The 18 T cell receptor beta chains listed next were all sequenced from one sample in a study of OX40 agonist ivuxolimab in advanced cancers. Profiling relied on immunoSEQ multiplex PCR, and the TCRdb table lists in-frame clones only, not all of them. The sample lists roughly 70,000 clones; 82% were seen once. Specimen: CD4+ or CD8+ T cells sorted from blood, collected in a trial of the OX40 agonist ivuxolimab. These receptors all stem from an adult with an advanced solid tumor such as melanoma, head and neck, liver or kidney cancer.

This chain connects TRBV2 to TRBJ1-4; a weak D match, TRBD1 (5 bases). CDR1 is SNHLY, CDR2 FYNNEI, per germline. The V end was cut by 3 bases, the J end by 8 bases, with 16 bases between. The CDR3 is 15 amino acids. The CDR3 nucleotides are TGTGCCAGCAGTGAGGGGGTTTGGGGGGAGGAAAAACTGTTTTTT. Its translation: CASSEGVWGEEKLFF. The whole variable domain, remainder taken from reference TRBV2 and TRBJ1-4, is EPEVTQTPSHQVTQMGQEVILRCVPISNHLYFYWYRQILGQKVEFLVSFYNNEISEKSEIFDDQFSVERPDGSNFTLKIRSTKLEDSAMYFCASSEGVWGEEKLFFGSGTQLSVL.

There are a few counts of this clone. The CDR3 loop reads CASSLVGYTGEGSPLHF. CDR3 nucleotides: TGTGCCAGCAGCTTAGTGGGATACACAGGGGAAGGATCACCCCTCCACTTT. The rearrangement links TRBV7-9 to TRBJ1-6; 7 nucleotides match TRBD1. After removal of 1 base from V and 10 bases from J, the junction contained 13 bases not matched to a gene. Germline-derived CDR1 and CDR2 are SEHNR and FQNEAQ (reference sequence). This CDR3 spans 17 amino acids. The full variable domain, completed using reference TRBV7-9 and TRBJ1-6, is DTGVSQNPRHKITKRGQNVTFRCDPISEHNRLYWYRQTLGQGPEFLTYFQNEAQLEKSRLLSDRFSAERPKGSFSTLEIQRTEQGDSAMYLCASSLVGYTGEGSPLHFGNGTRLTVT.

The CDR3 region is CAWSVQGDQPQHF. The CDR3 nucleotides are TGTGCCTGGAGTGTACAGGGGGATCAGCCCCAGCATTTT. This chain connects TRBV30 to TRBJ1-5; TRBD1 matches 8 bases. The junction had 0 bases not matched to a gene; V was cut back by 0 bases and J by 5 bases. The CDR3 contains 13 residues. Germline CDR1 and CDR2: GTSNPN and SVGIG (reference sequence).

This rearrangement joins TRBV29-1 to TRBJ2-5; 8 nucleotides align to TRBD1. The CDR3 totals 14 residues. From germline, CDR1 is SQVTM and CDR2 ANQGSEA. The junction had 12 bases not matched to a gene; V was cut back by 7 bases and J by 5 bases. DNA of the CDR3: TGCAGCGCCCCTCGAGCAGGGGGCGCGGAGACCCAGTACTTC. Its protein product is CSAPRAGGAETQYF. Full variable domain (remainder filled in from reference TRBV29-1 and TRBJ2-5): SAVISQKPSRDICQRGTSLTIQCQVDSQVTMMFWYRQQPGQSLTLIATANQGSEATYESGFVIDKFPISRPNLTFSTLTVSNMSPEDSSIYLCSAPRAGGAETQYFGPGTRLLVL.

The chain uses TRBV5-6 and TRBJ1-2, with D unclear. In germline, CDR1 is SGHDT, CDR2 YYEEEE. The CDR3 is made up of 13 amino acids. The V end lost 1 base, the J end lost 3 bases, and 7 bases lay between the germline ends. CDR3 DNA: TGTGCCAGCAGCTTGCGACACTACTATGGCTACACCTTC. Residues: CASSLRHYYGYTF.

This clone appeared a single time. The gene calls are TRBV9 and TRBJ2-5; weak D call: TRBD1 (6 bases). V was shortened by 0 bases and J by 2 bases, with 8 bases between the two germline ends. The CDR3 is made up of 14 amino acids. Germline assignment: CDR1 SGDLS and CDR2 YYNGEE. CDR3 DNA: TGTGCCAGCAGCGTAGGAGGGACACAAGAGACCCAGTACTTC. Its protein is CASSVGGTQETQYF.

This clone showed up just a few times. The gene calls are TRBV9 and TRBJ2-7, with D perhaps TRBD2 (6 bases). The germline gives CDR1 SGDLS, CDR2 YYNGEE. Trimming cost V 0 bases and J 3 bases, with 10 bases left between them. The CDR3 has 14 residues. The CDR3 loop is CASSVEAGGYEQYF. The CDR3 region has the DNA TGTGCCAGCAGCGTAGAAGCGGGTGGCTACGAGCAGTACTTC.

The chain couples TRBV5-1 to TRBJ2-1; 7 bases match TRBD1. J was trimmed by 4 bases and V by 3 bases; bases with no gene match: 7. Germline V lookup: CDR1 SGHRS, CDR2 YFSETQ. The CDR3 has 15 amino acids. The CDR3 DNA reads TGCGCCAGCAGCTCCCGACAGGGCATATACAATGAGCAGTTCTTC. It is translated as CASSSRQGIYNEQFF.

The chain is built from TRBV29-1 and TRBJ1-1; D remains unclear. The CDR3 consists of 9 residues. V was trimmed by 5 bases and J by 6 bases, leaving 4 bases between them. Germline V gene data show CDR1 as SQVTM and CDR2 as ANQGSEA. The CDR3 DNA reads as TGCAGCGTTCTTCCTGAAGCTTTCTTT. Its protein product is CSVLPEAFF.

CDR3 sequence: CASSREVATNEKLFF. In DNA, the CDR3 is TGCGCCAGCAGCCGGGAAGTTGCAACTAATGAAAAACTGTTTTTT. The chain has TRBV5-1 and TRBJ1-4, with unresolved D. CDR3 length equals 15 residues. CDR1 and CDR2 (germline): SGHRS, YFSETQ. V was shortened by 4 bases and J by 0 bases, with 10 bases between the two germline ends.

This clone was counted many times. Other DNA sequences in the same sample also yield this CDR3. This chain uses TRBV5-1 with TRBJ1-1; TRBD1 matches at 8 bases. Germline CDR1 reads SGHRS; CDR2 reads YFSETQ. CDR3 size: 16 residues. Losses at the gene ends were 3 bases for V and 0 bases for J; bases not matched to a gene: 7. CDR3 coding DNA: TGCGCCAGCAGCTCCGGACAGGGCGGCGTGAACACTGAAGCTTTCTTT. It codes for CASSSGQGGVNTEAFF.

In its sample, this clone was seen a few times. The J gene is TRBJ2-3, the V gene TRBV28; 11 bases align to TRBD1. The germline gives CDR1 MDHEN, CDR2 SYDVKM. The CDR3 has 15 amino acids. The junction had 5 bases not matched to a gene; V was cut back by 6 bases and J by 3 bases. The CDR3 is CASSPGQGGTDTQYF. As DNA, the CDR3 is TGTGCCAGCAGCCCGGGACAGGGGGGGACAGATACGCAGTATTTT.

V and J are TRBV2 and TRBJ2-7, with unresolved D. The length of the CDR3 is 11 residues. Germline V lookup: CDR1 SNHLY, CDR2 FYNNEI. Between the trimmed V and J ends, which lost 7 bases and 1 base, there was a span of 5 bases. In nucleotides, the CDR3 is TGTGCCAGCACTTTTTCCTACGAGCAGTACGTC. It yields the protein CASTFSYEQYV.

The chain carries TRBV27 and TRBJ1-2; D is perhaps TRBD1 (5 bases). Germline V gene lookup returns CDR1 MNHEY and CDR2 SMNVEV (reference sequence). Trimming removed 2 bases at V and 5 bases at J, with 18 bases between. The CDR3 extends over 16 amino acids. The CDR3 region has the DNA TGTGCCAGCAGTTTAGTCCCCGACAGACTCCCTTATGGCTACACCTTC. Its protein product is CASSLVPDRLPYGYTF.

The genes are TRBV2 and TRBJ2-5; D may be TRBD2 (6 bases). CDR1 SNHLY and CDR2 FYNNEI come from the germline V gene. Trimming stripped 3 bases from V and 7 bases from J, with 6 bases between. The CDR3 is 11 amino acids. The CDR3 here is CASSEGGTQYF. The CDR3 DNA reads as TGTGCCAGCAGTGAGGGGGGGACCCAGTACTTC.

This clone showed up just once. The chain recombines TRBV5-1 with TRBJ2-1, with TRBD1 matching over 7 bases. In germline, CDR1 is SGHRS, CDR2 YFSETQ. The CDR3 loop spans 17 amino acids. V lost 0 bases to trimming and J lost 7 bases; unmatched junction nucleotides: 13. As DNA, the CDR3 is TGCGCCAGCAGCTTGGTACGGGGACAGTCCTATTTTAATGAGCAGTTCTTC. It encodes CASSLVRGQSYFNEQFF.

The chain recombines TRBV27 with TRBJ2-2; 8 nucleotides align to TRBD1. After removal of 6 bases from V and 3 bases from J, the junction contained 9 bases not matched to a gene. Germline V lookup: CDR1 MNHEY, CDR2 SMNVEV (reference sequence). The CDR3 is 16 residues long. CDR3 DNA: TGTGCCAGCAGGCCTGGACAGGGTAGTGACACCGGGGAGCTGTTTTTT. Its protein is CASRPGQGSDTGELFF.

The V gene is TRBV5-5, the J gene TRBJ2-1, with D uncertain. Trimming removed 4 bases at V and 5 bases at J, with 4 bases between. Germline CDR1 and CDR2: SGHKS and YYEKEE (reference sequence). The CDR3 totals 11 residues. CDR3 coding DNA: TGTGCCAGCAGCATCCACAATGAGCAGTTCTTC. This codes for CASSIHNEQFF. The full variable domain, with the rest looked up from reference TRBV5-5 and TRBJ2-1, is DAGVTQSPTHLIKTRGQQVTLRCSPISGHKSVSWYQQVLGQGPQFIFQYYEKEERGRGNFPDRFSARQFPNYSSELNVNALLLGDSALYLCASSIHNEQFFGPGTRLTVL.